What follows describes a single TCR beta chain. This record comes from a study of blood T cell repertoires in COVID-19. In germline, CDR1 is SEHNR, CDR2 FQNEAQ (reference sequence). V lost 2 bases and J 7 bases, leaving 15 bases between the germline ends. This CDR3 is built from 16 residues. Profiling relied on immunoSEQ multiplex PCR, and the TCRdb table lists in-frame clones only, not all of them. This repertoire shows fewer than 150,000 clones, 85% found once; its top ten account for more than 10%. Sequencing was done on a sample of peripheral blood. The J gene is TRBJ1-6, the V gene TRBV7-9; D not certain. The source of this sequence is a human donor in a cohort sampled during active COVID-19. The CDR3 region is CASSLSLEGANSPLHF. DNA for the CDR3: TGTGCCAGCAGCTTAAGCCTAGAGGGCGCGAATTCACCCCTCCACTTT.